A single sample gave rise to the 22 T cell receptor beta chains below, sequenced in a study of OX40 agonist ivuxolimab in advanced cancers. Libraries were built with the immunoSEQ multiplex PCR assay. TCRdb took over this immuneACCESS table, retaining in-frame rearrangements with V and J assigned. Such tables are incomplete; in checked studies, under half of the missing clones stem from an unresolved V gene, and the remainder is unexplained. This sample is represented by approximately 58,000 clones; around four fifths of them were singletons. The ten largest account for around 2.1% of the sample. The source material was CD4+ or CD8+ T cells sorted from blood, sampled in a trial of the OX40 agonist ivuxolimab. All receptors come from an adult with an advanced solid tumor such as melanoma, head and neck, liver or kidney cancer.

The rearrangement uses TRBV5-4 and TRBJ2-3; D ambiguous. Germline lookup yields CDR1 SGHNT and CDR2 YYREEE (reference sequence). This CDR3 has 13 amino acids. The V and J ends lost 7 bases and 2 bases respectively, with 11 bases between them. CDR3 nucleotide sequence: TGTGCCAGCCGTACAGCCTACACAGATACGCAGTATTTT. Translated: CASRTAYTDTQYF.

The chain links TRBV7-2 to TRBJ2-5, with D unresolved. Trimming left V 2 bases short and J 2 bases short, with 6 bases between. Germline CDR1 SGHTA, CDR2 FQGNSA. The CDR3 is 13 residues long. The CDR3 DNA sequence: TGTGCCAGCAGCTTACACAGACAAGAGACCCAGTACTTC. Translation: CASSLHRQETQYF.

This clone was recorded once. The J gene is TRBJ1-5, the V gene TRBV7-9; the match to TRBD1 covers 7 bases. Germline loops: CDR1 SEHNR, CDR2 FQNEAQ (reference sequence). J was trimmed by 1 base and V by 1 base; bases with no gene match: 4. The CDR3 loop spans 16 amino acids. The DNA for the CDR3 is TGTGCCAGCAGCTTAGGTAGGGGGCGAAGCAATCAGCCCCAGCATTTT. It encodes CASSLGRGRSNQPQHF.

This clone was recorded a few times. The rearrangement links TRBV7-9 to TRBJ2-7, with TRBD2 as a possible D gene (6 bases). CDR1 and CDR2 from the germline V gene are SEHNR and FQNEAQ (reference sequence). Trimming shortened V by 0 bases and J by 5 bases, and 11 bases separated the two germline ends. CDR3 size: 14 residues. The CDR3 sequence: CASSLAWEADEQYF. The CDR3 DNA follows: TGTGCCAGCAGCTTAGCCTGGGAGGCGGACGAGCAGTACTTC.

J is TRBJ2-7 and V is TRBV28; possible D gene TRBD2, 5 bases. Germline loops: CDR1 MDHEN, CDR2 SYDVKM. CDR3 length: 15 residues. Trimming removed 3 bases at V and 2 bases at J, with 14 bases between. The CDR3 DNA reads as TGTGCCAGCAGTTTGACTACCCCTAAACCCTACGAGCAGTACTTC. Translated: CASSLTTPKPYEQYF.

The chain's CDR3 is CASSLGWGGTEAFF. Here the CDR3 DNA reads TGTGCCAGCAGTTTAGGGTGGGGAGGCACTGAAGCTTTCTTT. This chain uses TRBV28 with TRBJ1-1; no clear D gene. Germline assignment: CDR1 MDHEN and CDR2 SYDVKM. Between the trimmed V and J ends, which lost 2 bases and 4 bases, there was a span of 11 bases. This CDR3 has 14 amino acids.

V usage is TRBV19 and J usage is TRBJ2-1; 8 nucleotides line up with TRBD2. The CDR3 extends over 15 amino acids. The trim removed 9 bases at V and 10 bases at J, leaving 17 bases unmatched. Per the germline V gene, CDR1 is LNHDA and CDR2 is SQIVND (reference sequence). The CDR3 sequence: CASKTESGRTYEQFF. The CDR3 bases are TGTGCCAGCAAAACGGAGAGCGGGAGAACCTACGAGCAGTTCTTC.

The V call is TRBV30, the J call TRBJ2-7, with 10 bases matching TRBD1. The V gene's germline CDR1 is GTSNPN and CDR2 SVGIG (reference sequence). CDR3 length equals 14 residues. Unmatched junction bases numbered 7, after V lost 3 bases and J lost 5 bases. CDR3 sequence reads: CAWRGDRGLNEQYF. CDR3 nucleotide sequence: TGTGCCTGGAGGGGCGACAGGGGGCTTAACGAGCAGTACTTC.

The V gene is TRBV2, the J gene TRBJ1-3; 7 bases fit TRBD1. Trimming cost V 6 bases and J 0 bases; bases outside gene matches: 2. Germline V lookup: CDR1 SNHLY, CDR2 FYNNEI. The CDR3 loop spans 14 amino acids. The DNA of the CDR3 is TGTGCCAGCAGAGACAGGGTCTCTGGAAACACCATATATTTT. Amino acid sequence: CASRDRVSGNTIYF.

J is TRBJ1-2 and V is TRBV18; TRBD1 aligns across 7 bases. The V segment lost 4 bases and the J segment 10 bases; nucleotides outside the gene matches: 15. The CDR3 length is 15 residues. Per germline, CDR1 KGHSH and CDR2 LQKENI. The CDR3 nucleotides are TGTGCCAGCTCACAGATCCAACGGGACAGCAAGAACTACACCTTC. Its protein product is CASSQIQRDSKNYTF.

The chain employs TRBV5-6 and TRBJ2-7; 15 bases are a match to TRBD2. CDR1 is SGHDT and CDR2 is YYEEEE in the germline V gene. V shed 4 bases and J 6 bases; nucleotides not matched to a gene: 11. The CDR3 length is 17 residues. In DNA form, the CDR3 reads TGTGCCAGCAGCGTACGGTCCGGGACTAGCGGGAGGTCCGAGCAGTACTTC. As protein: CASSVRSGTSGRSEQYF. Variable domain in full (rest from reference TRBV5-6 and TRBJ2-7): DAGVTQSPTHLIKTRGQQVTLRCSPKSGHDTVSWYQQALGQGPQFIFQYYEEEERQRGNFPDRFSGHQFPNYSSELNVNALLLGDSALYLCASSVRSGTSGRSEQYFGPGTRLTVT.

The V and J genes are TRBV5-1 and TRBJ2-2; 11 bases match TRBD2. Germline CDR1 SGHRS, CDR2 YFSETQ. This CDR3 is 17 amino acids long. With V trimmed by 1 base and J by 5 bases, 7 bases remained unmatched. The CDR3 reads CASSLQPIAGGTGELFF. CDR3 in DNA: TGCGCCAGCAGCTTGCAACCTATAGCGGGAGGGACCGGGGAGCTGTTTTTT.

J is TRBJ2-7 and V is TRBV2; D is ambiguous. The ends were cut back, 6 bases at V and 6 bases at J, with 21 bases in the middle. CDR3 size: 15 residues. Germline assignment: CDR1 SNHLY and CDR2 FYNNEI. This CDR3 reads CASRVSASPFAEQYF. The CDR3 DNA reads TGTGCCAGCAGGGTGTCGGCCAGTCCTTTTGCCGAGCAGTACTTC.

Only one count was recorded for this clone. This chain joins TRBV9 and TRBJ1-4; unclear D gene. This CDR3 spans 15 amino acids. Looked up from germline, CDR1 is SGDLS and CDR2 is YYNGEE. V gave up 1 base and J gave up 2 bases, with 9 bases separating them. This chain's CDR3 is CASSVTPGTNEKLFF. In nucleotides, the CDR3 is TGTGCCAGCAGCGTAACCCCTGGGACTAATGAAAAACTGTTTTTT.

This chain connects TRBV30 to TRBJ2-1; D possibly uses TRBD1 or TRBD2 (6 bases each). CDR3 size: 15 residues. The V end lost 2 bases, the J end lost 7 bases, and 18 bases lay between the germline ends. The germline V gene has CDR1 GTSNPN and CDR2 SVGIG (reference sequence). CDR3 residues: CAWSWGATSGNEQFF. The CDR3 region has the DNA TGTGCCTGGAGTTGGGGGGCCACGAGTGGTAATGAGCAGTTCTTC.

The chain recombines TRBV11-2 with TRBJ2-5; possible D gene TRBD1, 7 bases. From germline, CDR1 is SGHAT and CDR2 FQNNGV. Trimming stripped 3 bases from V and 2 bases from J, with 13 bases between. The CDR3 is 15 residues long. The CDR3 reads CASSFGAGQQETQYF. The CDR3 bases are TGTGCCAGCAGCTTCGGGGCGGGACAGCAAGAGACCCAGTACTTC.

CDR3 sequence: CASSLDDSTEAFF. Written as DNA, the CDR3 is TGTGCCAGCAGCTTAGATGACTCAACTGAAGCTTTCTTT. The chain has TRBV11-3 and TRBJ1-1; D is unclear. With 0 bases removed from V and 5 bases from J, the gap between germline ends came to 7 bases. The CDR3 contains 13 residues. The V gene's germline CDR1 is SGHNT and CDR2 YENEEA.

The rearrangement links TRBV4-1 to TRBJ2-3; no definite D call. This CDR3 contains 13 residues. Trimming shortened V by 3 bases and J by 4 bases, and 8 bases separated the two germline ends. CDR1 MGHRA and CDR2 YSYEKL come from the germline V gene. CDR3 loop: CASSHEPPDTQYF. The CDR3 DNA is TGCGCCAGCAGCCATGAGCCGCCAGATACGCAGTATTTT.

This rearrangement joins TRBV4-2 to TRBJ2-3, with 14 bases lining up with TRBD2. The germline V gene encodes CDR1 LGHNA and CDR2 YNFKEQ. The V gene end was trimmed by 0 bases and the J gene end by 4 bases; junction bases not matched to a gene: 3. CDR3 length: 17 residues. The CDR3 protein is CASSQDGTSGRADTQYF. Here the CDR3 DNA reads TGTGCCAGCAGCCAAGACGGGACTAGCGGGAGAGCAGATACGCAGTATTTT.

The rearrangement joins TRBV7-3 to TRBJ1-1; D unresolved. The germline V gene has CDR1 SGHTA and CDR2 FQGTGA. CDR3 length: 13 residues. V lost 0 bases, J lost 4 bases, and 6 bases lay in between. The DNA of the CDR3 is TGTGCCAGCAGCTTAACGGTGGGCACTGAAGCTTTCTTT. Amino acids: CASSLTVGTEAFF. Full variable domain (rest looked up from reference TRBV7-3 and TRBJ1-1): GAGVSQTPSNKVTEKGKYVELRCDPISGHTALYWYRQSLGQGPEFLIYFQGTGAADDSGLPNDRFFAVRPEGSVSTLKIQRTERGDSAVYLCASSLTVGTEAFFGQGTRLTVV.

This chain uses TRBV5-4 with TRBJ1-3, with 8 bases aligning to TRBD1. The CDR3 length is 15 residues. CDR1 and CDR2 (germline): SGHNT, YYREEE (reference sequence). The ends lost 0 bases at V and 3 bases at J; junction bases unmatched: 2. CDR3 protein: CASSLGDRGGNTIYF. CDR3 sequence (DNA): TGTGCCAGCAGCTTGGGTGACAGGGGTGGAAACACCATATATTTT.

J is TRBJ1-2 and V is TRBV14, with 9 bases lining up with TRBD1. The V gene's germline CDR1 is SGHDN and CDR2 FVKESK. The V segment lost 0 bases and the J segment 6 bases; nucleotides outside the gene matches: 8. There are 16 residues in the CDR3. CDR3 residues: CASSQDRSRTGDGYTF. CDR3 nucleotides: TGTGCCAGCAGCCAAGATAGATCACGGACAGGGGATGGCTACACCTTC. The variable domain in full, with the rest retrieved from reference TRBV14 and TRBJ1-2, is EAGVTQFPSHSVIEKGQTVTLRCDPISGHDNLYWYRRVMGKEIKFLLHFVKESKQDESGMPNNRFLAERTGGTYSTLKVQPAELEDSGVYFCASSQDRSRTGDGYTFGSGTRLTVV.